One and the same sample provided the 16 T cell receptor beta chains below, sequenced in a study of T cell repertoires in cytomegalovirus infection. No antigens are known for them. MiXCR, applied by TCRdb to the reads, yields one record per CDR3 protein. The sample lists around 430,000 distinct CDR3 sequences, roughly 43% seen once, with about 41% in the top ten. The sequenced sample was cultured PBMCs, obtained from culture after CMV antigen stimulation. All receptors come from a human donor in good health (CMV status not recorded). Some clones in this sample may be carry-over from other donors' samples.

The chain links TRBV7-8 to TRBJ1-6; 8 bases align to TRBD1. The CDR3 totals 16 residues. Trimming took 1 base from V and 14 from J; bases not matched to a gene: 13. CDR1 and CDR2 (germline): SGHVS, FQNEAQ. This chain's CDR3 is CASSLGGQARGGTLHF. The CDR3 region has the DNA TGTGCCAGCAGCTTAGGGGGACAGGCCAGGGGGGGGACCCTCCACTTT.

On this clonotype: An end of the junction does not agree with germline; a read error may underlie this. The rearrangement links TRBV4-1 to TRBJ2-1; D gene uncertain. Germline V gene data show CDR1 as MGHRA and CDR2 as YSYEKL. The CDR3 is made up of 16 amino acids. As DNA, the CDR3 is TGCGCCAGCAGCCAAGTGGACCTCATTACCTACAATGAGCAGTTCTTT. It specifies CASSQVDLITYNEQFF.

V and J are TRBV27 and TRBJ2-5; D possibly uses TRBD1 or TRBD2 (6 bases each). The CDR3 sequence is 19 residues long. CDR1 is MNHEY and CDR2 is SMNVEV in the germline V gene (reference sequence). Trimming pared 3 bases from V and 2 bases from J, leaving 25 bases between. The CDR3 bases are TGTGCCAGCAGTTTCTCCCATATTAAACGAGGGGGGTATCAAGAGACCCAGTACTTC. Protein: CASSFSHIKRGGYQETQYF.

About this clonotype: Sequence at one end of the junction differs from germline and may be a read error. The rearrangement joins TRBV4-1 to TRBJ2-7, with a tentative D call TRBD2 (6 bases). The germline V gene has CDR1 MGHRA and CDR2 YSYEKL. The CDR3 runs 15 residues. The CDR3: CASSPEQAGGNEQYF. In nucleotides, the CDR3 is TGTGCCAGCAGCCCAGAGCAAGCCGGCGGGAACGAGCAGTACTTC.

The chain carries TRBV20-1 and TRBJ2-7, with D perhaps TRBD2 (6 bases). The CDR3 runs 13 residues. The V gene lost 3 bases and the J gene lost 6 bases, with 15 bases spanning the gap. The germline V gene encodes CDR1 DFQATT and CDR2 SNEGSKA (reference sequence). The CDR3 protein is CSASWGVRFEQYF. The CDR3 region has the DNA TGCAGTGCTAGCTGGGGGGTTCGGTTCGAGCAGTACTTC.

Details on this clonotype: One end of the junction fails to match germline, which may point to a read error. The genes are TRBV5-3 and TRBJ1-2, with a tentative D call TRBD1 (5 bases). TRBV5-3 counts as an open reading frame of uncertain function. The CDR3 is 16 amino acids. CDR3 coding DNA: TGTGCCAGCAGCTTGGGGGTCGAGGGCCCCTACTATGGCTACACCTTC. Translating it yields CASSLGVEGPYYGYTF.

This clonotype has a count of ten or more. The chain has TRBV7-2 and TRBJ2-3; possibly TRBD2 for D (6 bases). CDR1 is SGHTA and CDR2 is FQGNSA in the germline V gene. V gave up 5 bases and J gave up 5 bases, with 17 bases separating them. There are 15 residues in the CDR3. The CDR3 reads CASSPQPGVRDTQYF. The DNA of the CDR3 is TGTGCCAGCAGCCCCCAACCGGGGGTGCGAGATACGCAGTATTTT.

The gene calls are TRBV2 and TRBJ1-2; maybe TRBD1 (5 bases). V lost 6 bases, J lost 3 bases, and 11 bases lay in between. The CDR3 spans 13 residues. The germline V gene encodes CDR1 SNHLY and CDR2 FYNNEI. CDR3 DNA: TGTGCCAGCAGGGGGACGGACGACTATGGCTACACCTTC. Translating gives CASRGTDDYGYTF.

This clonotype showed up just once. The V gene is TRBV20-1, the J gene TRBJ1-2; possibly TRBD1 for D (6 bases). This CDR3 spans 13 amino acids. Germline CDR1 is DFQATT and CDR2 is SNEGSKA (reference sequence). V gave up 3 bases and J gave up 3 bases, with 11 bases separating them. The CDR3 reads CSARAGHHYGYTF. The DNA for the CDR3 is TGCAGTGCTAGGGCGGGACACCACTATGGCTACACCTTC.

This clonotype has a handful of counts. The chain has TRBV6-2 or TRBV6-3 and TRBJ2-2; D is unresolved. Germline V gene data show CDR1 as MNHEY and CDR2 as SVGEGT. The CDR3 runs to 13 residues. The V end was cut by 7 bases, the J end by 6 bases, with 12 bases between. This chain's CDR3 is CASTADGPGELFF. CDR3 in DNA: TGTGCCAGCACCGCCGACGGGCCCGGGGAGCTGTTTTTT.

The CDR3 DNA reads TGTGCCAGTAGTATCCAGGGGCGCAATGGCTACACCTTC. The encoded protein is CASSIQGRNGYTF. The rearrangement joins TRBV19 to TRBJ1-2; D is perhaps TRBD1 (6 bases). CDR1 LNHDA and CDR2 SQIVND come from the germline V gene (reference sequence). CDR3 size: 13 residues. V was pared by 3 bases and J by 6 bases, with 11 bases between.

This clonotype was picked up a small number of times. This rearrangement joins TRBV28 to TRBJ2-7; 8 nucleotides align to TRBD1. The CDR3 length is 13 residues. Per the germline V gene, CDR1 is MDHEN and CDR2 is SYDVKM. Unmatched junction bases numbered 8, after V lost 4 bases and J lost 9 bases. The CDR3 nucleotides read TGTGCCAGCAGTTGGGGACAGGTAATACGGCAGTACTTC. Protein: CASSWGQVIRQYF.

This chain links TRBV19 with TRBJ1-6; D is uncertain. The CDR3 length is 14 residues. The germline V gene has CDR1 LNHDA and CDR2 SQIVND (reference sequence). Between the trimmed V and J ends, which lost 5 bases and 10 bases, there was a span of 15 bases. CDR3 loop: CASSFGIWKSPLHF. The CDR3 DNA follows: TGTGCCAGTAGTTTTGGGATCTGGAAGTCACCCCTCCACTTT.

The rearrangement uses TRBV14 and TRBJ2-1; no reliable D call. CDR3 length: 15 residues. Germline V gene data show CDR1 as SGHDN and CDR2 as FVKESK. The germline V and J ends were trimmed by 0 bases and 9 bases, with 15 bases remaining between them. Here the CDR3 DNA reads TGTGCCAGCAGCCAAGATTGGGGTAGCTTGGGTGAGCAGTTCTTC. Its protein product is CASSQDWGSLGEQFF.

Many counts were recorded for this clonotype. The CDR3 nucleotides are TGTGCCAGCAGCCGAGCGTATGCGGGCGGGAGGGCGACCGGGGAGCTGTTTTTT. It codes for CASSRAYAGGRATGELFF. This chain joins TRBV7-8 and TRBJ2-2; 9 bases map to TRBD2. The CDR3 loop spans 18 amino acids. V was clipped by 5 bases and J by 5 bases; unmatched bases: 15. Looked up from germline, CDR1 is SGHVS and CDR2 is FQNEAQ.

The rearrangement joins TRBV11-2 to TRBJ2-5; D remains unclear. The V gene's germline CDR1 is SGHAT and CDR2 FQNNGV. Trimming removed 2 bases at V and 5 bases at J, with 9 bases between. The CDR3 extends over 13 amino acids. CDR3 sequence reads: CASSLRMGETQYF. The CDR3, as DNA: TGTGCCAGCAGCTTAAGGATGGGGGAGACCCAGTACTTC.